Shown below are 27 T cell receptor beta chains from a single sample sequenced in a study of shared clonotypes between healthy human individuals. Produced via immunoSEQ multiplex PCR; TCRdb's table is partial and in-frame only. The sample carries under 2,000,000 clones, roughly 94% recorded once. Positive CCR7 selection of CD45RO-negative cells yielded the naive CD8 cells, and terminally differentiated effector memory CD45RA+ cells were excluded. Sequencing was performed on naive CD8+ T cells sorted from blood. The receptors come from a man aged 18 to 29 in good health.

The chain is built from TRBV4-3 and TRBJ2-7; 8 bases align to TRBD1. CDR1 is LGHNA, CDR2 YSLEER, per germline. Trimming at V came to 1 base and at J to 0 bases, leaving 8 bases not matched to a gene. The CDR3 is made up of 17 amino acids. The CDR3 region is CASSQGVLQGGSYEQYF. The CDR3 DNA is TGCGCCAGCAGCCAAGGGGTTCTACAGGGGGGCTCCTACGAGCAGTACTTC.

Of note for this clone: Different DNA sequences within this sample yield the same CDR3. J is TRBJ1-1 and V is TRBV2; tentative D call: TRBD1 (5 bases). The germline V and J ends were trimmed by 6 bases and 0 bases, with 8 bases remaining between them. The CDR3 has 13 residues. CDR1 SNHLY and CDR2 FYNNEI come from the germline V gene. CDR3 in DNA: TGTGCCAGCAGCCCGACAGTGAACACTGAAGCTTTCTTT. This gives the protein CASSPTVNTEAFF.

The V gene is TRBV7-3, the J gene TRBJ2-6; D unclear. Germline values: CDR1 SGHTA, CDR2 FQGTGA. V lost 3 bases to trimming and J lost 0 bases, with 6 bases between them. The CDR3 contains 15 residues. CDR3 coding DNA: TGTGCCAGCAGCTTGACCGACTCTGGGGCCAACGTCCTGACTTTC. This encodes CASSLTDSGANVLTF.

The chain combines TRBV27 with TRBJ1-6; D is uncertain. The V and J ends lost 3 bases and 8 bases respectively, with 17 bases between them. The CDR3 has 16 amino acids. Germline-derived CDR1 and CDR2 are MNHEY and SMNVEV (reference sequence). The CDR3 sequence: CASSFLPGGLDSPLHF. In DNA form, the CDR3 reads TGTGCCAGCAGTTTTTTGCCCGGAGGGTTAGATTCACCCCTCCACTTT.

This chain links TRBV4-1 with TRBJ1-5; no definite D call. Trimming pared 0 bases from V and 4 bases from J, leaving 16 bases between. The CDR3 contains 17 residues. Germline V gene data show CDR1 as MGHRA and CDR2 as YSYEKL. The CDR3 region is CASSQEFDTFYNQPQHF. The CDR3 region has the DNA TGCGCCAGCAGCCAAGAGTTTGACACCTTCTATAATCAGCCCCAGCATTTT.

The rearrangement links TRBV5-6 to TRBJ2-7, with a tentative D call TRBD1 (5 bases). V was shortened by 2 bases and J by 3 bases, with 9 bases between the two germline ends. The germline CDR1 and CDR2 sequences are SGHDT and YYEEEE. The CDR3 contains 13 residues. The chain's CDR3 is CASSFGHLYEQYF. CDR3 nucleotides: TGTGCCAGCAGCTTCGGACACCTCTACGAGCAGTACTTC.

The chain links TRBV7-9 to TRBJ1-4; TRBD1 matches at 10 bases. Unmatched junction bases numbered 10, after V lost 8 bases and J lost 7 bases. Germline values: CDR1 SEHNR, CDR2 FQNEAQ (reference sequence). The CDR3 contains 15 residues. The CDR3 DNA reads TGTGCCAGCTTGGGAGTAGGACAGGGGGGTGAAAAACTGTTTTTT. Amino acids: CASLGVGQGGEKLFF.

This chain's CDR3 is CAWSLIMTNTEAFF. In DNA, the CDR3 is TGTGCCTGGAGTCTGATCATGACGAACACTGAAGCTTTCTTT. The chain combines TRBV30 with TRBJ1-1; unclear D gene. CDR1 and CDR2 from the germline V gene are GTSNPN and SVGIG (reference sequence). With 2 bases removed from V and 1 base from J, the gap between germline ends came to 11 bases. The CDR3 runs 14 residues.

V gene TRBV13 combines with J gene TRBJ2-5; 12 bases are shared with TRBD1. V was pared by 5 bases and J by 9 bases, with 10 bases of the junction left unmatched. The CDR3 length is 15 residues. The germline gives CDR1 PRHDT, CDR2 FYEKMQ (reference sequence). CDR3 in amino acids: CASSTTGTGGRAQYF. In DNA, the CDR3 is TGTGCCAGCAGCACAACCGGGACAGGGGGCCGGGCCCAGTACTTC.

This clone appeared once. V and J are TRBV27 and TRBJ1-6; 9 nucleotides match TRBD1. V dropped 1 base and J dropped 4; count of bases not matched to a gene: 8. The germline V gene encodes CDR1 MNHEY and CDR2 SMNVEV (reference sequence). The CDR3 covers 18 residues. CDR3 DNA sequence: TGTGCCAGCAGTTTATTGACCGGACAGGGGCCTTATAATTCACCCCTCCACTTT. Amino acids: CASSLLTGQGPYNSPLHF.

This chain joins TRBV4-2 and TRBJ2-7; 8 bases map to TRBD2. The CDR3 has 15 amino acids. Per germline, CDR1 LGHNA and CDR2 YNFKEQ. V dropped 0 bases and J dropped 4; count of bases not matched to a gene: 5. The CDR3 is CASSQETGGIYEQYF. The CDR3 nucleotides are TGTGCCAGCAGCCAAGAAACGGGAGGGATATACGAGCAGTACTTC.

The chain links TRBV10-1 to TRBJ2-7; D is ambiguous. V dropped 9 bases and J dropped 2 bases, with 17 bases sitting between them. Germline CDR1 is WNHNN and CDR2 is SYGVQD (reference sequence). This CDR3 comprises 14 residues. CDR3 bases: TGCGCCAGAACCACCCCTTCTGATCCCTACGAGCAGTACTTC. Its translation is CARTTPSDPYEQYF.

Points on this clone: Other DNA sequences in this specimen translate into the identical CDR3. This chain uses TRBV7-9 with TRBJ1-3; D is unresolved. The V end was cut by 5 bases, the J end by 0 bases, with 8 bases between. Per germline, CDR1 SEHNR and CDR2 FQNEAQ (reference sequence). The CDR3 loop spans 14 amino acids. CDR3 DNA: TGTGCCAGCAGCCACGAGAGCTCTGGAAACACCATATATTTT. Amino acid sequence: CASSHESSGNTIYF.

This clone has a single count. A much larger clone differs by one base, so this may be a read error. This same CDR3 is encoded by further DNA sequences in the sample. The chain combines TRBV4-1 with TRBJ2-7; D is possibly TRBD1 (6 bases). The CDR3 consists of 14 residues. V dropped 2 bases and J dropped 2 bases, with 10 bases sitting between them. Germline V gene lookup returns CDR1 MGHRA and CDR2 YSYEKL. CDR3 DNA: TGCGCCAGCAGCCAAACACAGGGCACCTACGAGCAGTACTTC. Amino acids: CASSQTQGTYEQYF.

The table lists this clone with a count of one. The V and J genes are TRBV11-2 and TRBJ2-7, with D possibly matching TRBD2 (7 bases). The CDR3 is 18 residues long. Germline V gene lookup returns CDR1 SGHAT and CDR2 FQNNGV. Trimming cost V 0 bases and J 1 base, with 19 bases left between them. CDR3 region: CASSLDPPYREGSYEQYF. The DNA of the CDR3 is TGTGCCAGCAGCTTAGATCCCCCCTACAGGGAGGGGTCCTACGAGCAGTACTTC.

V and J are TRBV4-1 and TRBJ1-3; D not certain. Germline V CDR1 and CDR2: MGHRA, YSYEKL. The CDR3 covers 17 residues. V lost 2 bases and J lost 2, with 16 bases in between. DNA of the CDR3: TGCGCCAGCAGCCAATGGACCGGATCCCGGCCTGGAAACACCATATATTTT. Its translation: CASSQWTGSRPGNTIYF.

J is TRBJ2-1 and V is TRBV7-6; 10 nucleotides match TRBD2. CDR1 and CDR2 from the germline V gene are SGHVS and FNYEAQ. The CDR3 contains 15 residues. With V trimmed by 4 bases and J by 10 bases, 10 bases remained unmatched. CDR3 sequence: CASSSTSGEFGEQFF. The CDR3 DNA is TGTGCCAGCAGCTCAACTAGCGGGGAGTTTGGCGAGCAGTTCTTC.

This CDR3 reads CASSSEQRGSTDTQYF. As DNA, the CDR3 is TGTGCCAGCAGTTCCGAACAGCGGGGATCCACAGATACGCAGTATTTT. The V call is TRBV5-6, the J call TRBJ2-3; 7 positions match TRBD2. The CDR3 runs 16 residues. V lost 5 bases and J lost 2; bases outside the gene matches: 11. The germline CDR1 and CDR2 sequences are SGHDT and YYEEEE.

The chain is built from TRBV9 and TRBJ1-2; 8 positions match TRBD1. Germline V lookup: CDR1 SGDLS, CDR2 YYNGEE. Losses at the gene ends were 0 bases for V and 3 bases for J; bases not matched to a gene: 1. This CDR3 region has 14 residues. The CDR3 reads CASSVAGQDYGYTF. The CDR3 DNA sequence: TGTGCCAGCAGCGTAGCGGGACAGGACTATGGCTACACCTTC.

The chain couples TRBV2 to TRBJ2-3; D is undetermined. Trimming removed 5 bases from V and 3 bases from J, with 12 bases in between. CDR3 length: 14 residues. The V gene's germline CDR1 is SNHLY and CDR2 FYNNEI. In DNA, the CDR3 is TGTGCCAGCAGTCCTCCAGGTGGAACAGATACGCAGTATTTT. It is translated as CASSPPGGTDTQYF.

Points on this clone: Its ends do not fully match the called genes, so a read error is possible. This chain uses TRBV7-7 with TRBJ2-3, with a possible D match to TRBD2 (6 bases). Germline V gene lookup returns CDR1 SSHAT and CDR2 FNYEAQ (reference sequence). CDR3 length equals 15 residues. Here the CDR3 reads CASSPLAGSTDTQYF. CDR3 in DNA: TGTGCTAGCAGTCCCCTGGCGGGAAGCACAGATACGCAGTATTTT.

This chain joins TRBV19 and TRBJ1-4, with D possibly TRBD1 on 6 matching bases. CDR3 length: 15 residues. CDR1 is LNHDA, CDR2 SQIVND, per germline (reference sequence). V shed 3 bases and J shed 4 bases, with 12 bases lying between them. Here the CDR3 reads CASSIVGGDNEKLFF. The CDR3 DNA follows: TGTGCCAGTAGTATCGTCGGGGGCGATAATGAAAAACTGTTTTTT. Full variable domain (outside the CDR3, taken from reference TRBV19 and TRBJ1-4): DGGITQSPKYLFRKEGQNVTLSCEQNLNHDAMYWYRQDPGQGLRLIYYSQIVNDFQKGDIAEGYSVSREKKESFPLTVTSAQKNPTAFYLCASSIVGGDNEKLFFGSGTQLSVL.

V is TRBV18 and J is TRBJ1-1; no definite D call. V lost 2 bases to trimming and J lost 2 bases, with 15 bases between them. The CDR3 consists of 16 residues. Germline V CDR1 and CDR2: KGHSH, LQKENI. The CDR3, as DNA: TGTGCCAGCTCACCAGACGAAGGGAGACAAAACACTGAAGCTTTCTTT. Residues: CASSPDEGRQNTEAFF.

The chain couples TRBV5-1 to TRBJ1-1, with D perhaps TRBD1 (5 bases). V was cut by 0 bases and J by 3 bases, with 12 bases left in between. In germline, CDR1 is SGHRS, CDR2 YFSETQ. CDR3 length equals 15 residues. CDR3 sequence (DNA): TGCGCCAGCAGCTTGGGCAGGGTTGGAGACACTGAAGCTTTCTTT. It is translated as CASSLGRVGDTEAFF.

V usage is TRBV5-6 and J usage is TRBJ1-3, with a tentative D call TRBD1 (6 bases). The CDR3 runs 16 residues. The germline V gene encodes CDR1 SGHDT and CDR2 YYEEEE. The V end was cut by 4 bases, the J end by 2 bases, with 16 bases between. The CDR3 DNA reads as TGTGCCAGCAGCCCCTTTTCCGGGGGCCCTGGAAACACCATATATTTT. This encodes CASSPFSGGPGNTIYF. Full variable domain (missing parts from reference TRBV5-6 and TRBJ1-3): DAGVTQSPTHLIKTRGQQVTLRCSPKSGHDTVSWYQQALGQGPQFIFQYYEEEERQRGNFPDRFSGHQFPNYSSELNVNALLLGDSALYLCASSPFSGGPGNTIYFGEGSWLTVV.

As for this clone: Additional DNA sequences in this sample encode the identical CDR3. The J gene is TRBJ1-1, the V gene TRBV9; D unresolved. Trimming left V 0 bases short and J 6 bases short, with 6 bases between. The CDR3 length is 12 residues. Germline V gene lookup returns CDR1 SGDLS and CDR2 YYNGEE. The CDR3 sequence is CASSVGGAEAFF. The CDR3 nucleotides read TGTGCCAGCAGCGTAGGAGGCGCTGAAGCTTTCTTT.

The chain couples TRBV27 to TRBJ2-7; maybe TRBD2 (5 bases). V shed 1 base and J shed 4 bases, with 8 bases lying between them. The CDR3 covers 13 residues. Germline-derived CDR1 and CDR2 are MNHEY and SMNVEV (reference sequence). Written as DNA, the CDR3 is TGTGCCAGCAGTTTATATACGGGGTACGAGCAGTACTTC. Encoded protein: CASSLYTGYEQYF.